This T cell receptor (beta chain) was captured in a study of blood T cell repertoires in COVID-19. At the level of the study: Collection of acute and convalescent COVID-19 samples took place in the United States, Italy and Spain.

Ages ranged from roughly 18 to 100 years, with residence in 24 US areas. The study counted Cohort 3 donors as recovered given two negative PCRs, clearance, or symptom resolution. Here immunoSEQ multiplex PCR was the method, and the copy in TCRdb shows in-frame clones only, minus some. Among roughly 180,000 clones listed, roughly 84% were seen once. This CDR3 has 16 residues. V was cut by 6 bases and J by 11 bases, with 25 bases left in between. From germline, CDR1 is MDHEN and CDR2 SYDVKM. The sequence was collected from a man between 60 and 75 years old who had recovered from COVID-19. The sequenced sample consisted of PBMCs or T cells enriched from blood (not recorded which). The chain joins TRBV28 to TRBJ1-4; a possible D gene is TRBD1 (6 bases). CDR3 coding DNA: TGTGCCAGCAGATCCCGGACAGAGGATTGGGGTGGGAAACTGTTTTTT. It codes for CASRSRTEDWGGKLFF.